The clone carrying this TCR beta chain turned up a few times. This sample is part of a study of blood T cell repertoires in COVID-19. V lost 1 base to trimming and J lost 3 bases, with 16 bases between them. This CDR3 spans 16 amino acids. CDR1 LNHDA and CDR2 SQIVND come from the germline V gene (reference sequence). Produced via immunoSEQ multiplex PCR; TCRdb's table is partial and in-frame only. The table has roughly 110,000 clones, under 95% seen once. The J gene is TRBJ2-7, the V gene TRBV19, with TRBD1 as a possible D gene (6 bases). The receptor's source is a woman aged 30 to 39 with acute or convalescent COVID-19. Sequencing was done on a sample of peripheral blood. The CDR3 region has the DNA TGTGCCAGTAGTATAGCCCCACAGGGTCCTCTCTACGAGCAGTACTTC. The encoded protein is CASSIAPQGPLYEQYF.